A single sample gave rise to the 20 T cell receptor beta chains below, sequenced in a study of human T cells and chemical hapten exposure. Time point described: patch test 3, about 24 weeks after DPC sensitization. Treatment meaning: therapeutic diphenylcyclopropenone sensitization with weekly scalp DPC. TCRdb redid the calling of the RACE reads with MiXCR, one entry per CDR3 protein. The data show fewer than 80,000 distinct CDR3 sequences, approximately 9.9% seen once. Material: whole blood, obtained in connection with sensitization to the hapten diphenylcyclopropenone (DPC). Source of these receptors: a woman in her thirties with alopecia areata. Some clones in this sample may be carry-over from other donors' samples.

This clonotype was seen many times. The DNA of the CDR3 is TGTGCCAGCAGTTTACGGTCGGGGGTTGCGGGCAATCAGCCCCAGCATTTT. Its protein product is CASSLRSGVAGNQPQHF. The rearrangement uses TRBV12-3 or TRBV12-4 and TRBJ1-5, with TRBD1 as a possible D gene (5 bases). The germline V and J ends were trimmed by 2 bases and 2 bases, with 16 bases remaining between them. CDR3 length: 17 amino acids.

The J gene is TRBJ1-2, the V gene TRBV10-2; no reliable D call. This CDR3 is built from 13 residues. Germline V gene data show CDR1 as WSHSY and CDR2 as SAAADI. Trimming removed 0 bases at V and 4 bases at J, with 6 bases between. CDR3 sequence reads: CASSESGSYGYTF. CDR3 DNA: TGCGCCAGCAGTGAGTCTGGGAGCTATGGCTACACCTTC.

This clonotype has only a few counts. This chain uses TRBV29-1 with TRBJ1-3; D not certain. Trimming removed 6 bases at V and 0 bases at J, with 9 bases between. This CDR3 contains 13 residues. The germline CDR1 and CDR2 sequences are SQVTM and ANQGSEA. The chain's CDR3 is CSVSWSSGNTIYF. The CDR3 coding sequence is TGCAGCGTCTCCTGGAGCTCTGGAAACACCATATATTTT.

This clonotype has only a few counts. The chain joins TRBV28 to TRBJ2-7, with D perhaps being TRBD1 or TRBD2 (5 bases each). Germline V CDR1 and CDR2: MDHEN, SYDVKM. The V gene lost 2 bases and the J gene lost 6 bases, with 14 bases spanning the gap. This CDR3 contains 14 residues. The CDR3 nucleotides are TGTGCCAGCAGTTTAATGTCCGCGAGGGGCGAGCAGTACTTC. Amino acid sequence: CASSLMSARGEQYF.

CDR3 DNA sequence: TGTGCCAGCAGCCAAGCGGGGATTTATGGCTACACCTTC. This translates into CASSQAGIYGYTF. The J gene is TRBJ1-2, the V gene TRBV3-1, with D unresolved. V lost 1 base to trimming and J lost 5 bases, with 8 bases between them. CDR3 length: 13 amino acids. Germline V lookup: CDR1 LGHDT, CDR2 YNNKEL (reference sequence).

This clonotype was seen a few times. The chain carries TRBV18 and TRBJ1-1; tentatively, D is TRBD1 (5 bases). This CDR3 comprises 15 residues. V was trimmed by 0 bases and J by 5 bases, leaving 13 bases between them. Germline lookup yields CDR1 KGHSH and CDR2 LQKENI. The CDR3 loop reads CASSPPNQGLTEAFF. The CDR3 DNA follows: TGTGCCAGCTCACCACCGAATCAGGGTTTAACTGAAGCTTTCTTT. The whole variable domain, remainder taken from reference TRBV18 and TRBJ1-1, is NAGVMQNPRHLVRRRGQEARLRCSPMKGHSHVYWYRQLPEEGLKFMVYLQKENIIDESGMPKERFSAEFPKEGPSILRIQQVVRGDSAAYFCASSPPNQGLTEAFFGQGTRLTVV.

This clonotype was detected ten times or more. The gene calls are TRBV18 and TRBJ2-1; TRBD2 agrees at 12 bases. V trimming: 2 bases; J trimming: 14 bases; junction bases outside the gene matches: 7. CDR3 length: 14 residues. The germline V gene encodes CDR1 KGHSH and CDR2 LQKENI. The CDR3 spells CASSPSLAGGGEFF. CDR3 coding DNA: TGTGCCAGCTCACCATCACTAGCGGGAGGCGGAGAGTTCTTC.

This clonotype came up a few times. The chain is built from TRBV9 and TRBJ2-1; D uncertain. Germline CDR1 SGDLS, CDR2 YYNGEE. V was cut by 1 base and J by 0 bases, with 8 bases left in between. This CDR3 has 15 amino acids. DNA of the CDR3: TGTGCCAGCAGCGTAAGACATACCTCCTACAATGAGCAGTTCTTC. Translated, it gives CASSVRHTSYNEQFF.

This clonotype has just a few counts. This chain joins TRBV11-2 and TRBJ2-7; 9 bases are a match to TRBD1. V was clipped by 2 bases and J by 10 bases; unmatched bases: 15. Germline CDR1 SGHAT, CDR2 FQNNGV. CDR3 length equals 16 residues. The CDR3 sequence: CASSLSVPGTGTEQYF. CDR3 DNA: TGTGCCAGCAGCTTATCGGTTCCCGGGACAGGGACGGAACAGTACTTC.

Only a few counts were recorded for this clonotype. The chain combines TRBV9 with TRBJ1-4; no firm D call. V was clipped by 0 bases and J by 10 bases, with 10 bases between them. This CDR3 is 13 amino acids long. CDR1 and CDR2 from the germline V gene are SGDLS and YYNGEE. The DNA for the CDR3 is TGTGCCAGCAGCGTAGGGCACGCGGGAAAACTGTTTTTT. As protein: CASSVGHAGKLFF.

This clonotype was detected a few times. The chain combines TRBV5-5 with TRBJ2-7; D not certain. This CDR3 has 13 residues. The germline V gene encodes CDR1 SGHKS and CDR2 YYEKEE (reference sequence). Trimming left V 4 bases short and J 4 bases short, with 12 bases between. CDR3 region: CASSQGSSYEQYF. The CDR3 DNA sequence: TGTGCCAGCAGCCAAGGGTCATCATACGAGCAGTACTTC.

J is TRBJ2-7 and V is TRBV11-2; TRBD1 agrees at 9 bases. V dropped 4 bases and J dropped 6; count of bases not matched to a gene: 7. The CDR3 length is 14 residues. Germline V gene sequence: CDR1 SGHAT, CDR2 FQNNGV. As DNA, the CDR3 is TGTGCCAGCAGCTCGGGACAGGGAGGGCGCGAGCAGTACTTC. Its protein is CASSSGQGGREQYF.

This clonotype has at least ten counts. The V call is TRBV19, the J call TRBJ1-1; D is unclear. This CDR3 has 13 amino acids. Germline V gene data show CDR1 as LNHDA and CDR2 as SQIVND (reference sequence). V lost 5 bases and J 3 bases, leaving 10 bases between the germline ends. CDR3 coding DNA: TGTGCCAGTAGTCCTAGGGTGGACACTGAAGCTTTCTTT. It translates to CASSPRVDTEAFF.

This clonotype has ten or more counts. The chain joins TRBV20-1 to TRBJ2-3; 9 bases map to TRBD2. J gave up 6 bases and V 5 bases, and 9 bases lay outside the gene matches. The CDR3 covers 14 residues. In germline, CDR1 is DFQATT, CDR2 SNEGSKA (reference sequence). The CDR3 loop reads CSAGIAGATDTQYF. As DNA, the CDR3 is TGCAGTGCTGGTATAGCGGGGGCCACGGATACGCAGTATTTT.

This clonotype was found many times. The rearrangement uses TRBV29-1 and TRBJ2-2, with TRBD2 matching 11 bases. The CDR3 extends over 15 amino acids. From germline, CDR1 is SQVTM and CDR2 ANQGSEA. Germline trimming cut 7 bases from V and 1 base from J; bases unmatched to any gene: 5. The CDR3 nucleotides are TGCAGCGCCAAAACTAGCGGGGGGAACACCGGGGAGCTGTTTTTT. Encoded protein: CSAKTSGGNTGELFF.

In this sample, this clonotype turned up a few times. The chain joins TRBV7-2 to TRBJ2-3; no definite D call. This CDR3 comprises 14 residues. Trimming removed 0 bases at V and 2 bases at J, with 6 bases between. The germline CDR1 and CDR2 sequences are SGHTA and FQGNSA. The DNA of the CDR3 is TGTGCCAGCAGCTTAGCGCTAACCACAGATACGCAGTATTTT. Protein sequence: CASSLALTTDTQYF.

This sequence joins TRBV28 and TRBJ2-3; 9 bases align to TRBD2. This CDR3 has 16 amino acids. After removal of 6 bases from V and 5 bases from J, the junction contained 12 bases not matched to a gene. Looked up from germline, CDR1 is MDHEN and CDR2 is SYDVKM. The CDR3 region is CASSSPQAGGIDTQYF. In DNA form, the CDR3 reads TGTGCCAGCAGCTCCCCGCAGGCGGGGGGGATAGATACGCAGTATTTT.

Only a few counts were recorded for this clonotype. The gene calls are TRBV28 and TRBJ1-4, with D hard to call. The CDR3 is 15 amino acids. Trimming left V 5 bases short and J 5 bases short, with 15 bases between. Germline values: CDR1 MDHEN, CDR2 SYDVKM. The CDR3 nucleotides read TGTGCCAGCAGTCTCCCGACGGAGGCCAATGAAAAACTGTTTTTT. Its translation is CASSLPTEANEKLFF.

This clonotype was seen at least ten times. The chain's CDR3 is CASSLSSTGSNEQFF. The CDR3 DNA follows: TGTGCCAGCAGTTTGTCGTCAACAGGCTCCAATGAGCAGTTCTTC. The V and J genes are TRBV27 and TRBJ2-1, with a tentative D call TRBD1 (5 bases). This CDR3 spans 15 amino acids. With 3 bases removed from V and 6 bases from J, the gap between germline ends came to 15 bases. The germline V gene encodes CDR1 MNHEY and CDR2 SMNVEV (reference sequence).

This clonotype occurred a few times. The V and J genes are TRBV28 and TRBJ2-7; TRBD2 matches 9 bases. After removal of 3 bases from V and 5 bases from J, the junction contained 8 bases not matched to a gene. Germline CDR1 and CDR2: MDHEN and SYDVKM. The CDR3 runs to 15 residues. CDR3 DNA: TGTGCCAGCAGTTTCAACGCTGGACTAGCGAACGAGCAGTACTTC. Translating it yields CASSFNAGLANEQYF.